In this sample, the clone carrying this TCR beta chain turned up many times. Its antigen is still unknown. Losses at the gene ends were 2 bases for V and 9 bases for J; bases not matched to a gene: 6. From germline, CDR1 is SGHAT and CDR2 FQNNGV. CDR3 size: 14 residues. RNA transcripts yielded amplified TCR beta CDR3 regions. Primed by the HTBI set, a first-round RT-PCR was run on the TCR CDR3. In TCRdb, the multiplex PCR reads were re-called with MiXCR into one record per CDR3 protein. Here the sample spans about 560,000 distinct CDR3 sequences, about 15% being singletons. The data originate from a study of T cells in Graves' hyperthyroidism and ophthalmopathy. Study results and caveats: Ophthalmopathy was model-predicted a median roughly 6.3 months pre-onset. In the blood, most expanded thyroid clonotypes above 0.001 appeared as well. Ophthalmopathy could be told apart from stable hyperthyroidism with a 13 V-J model.

Sample: blood. This chain joins TRBV11-2 and TRBJ2-1, with 8 bases identical to TRBD2. This receptor was obtained from a woman in her 30s with Graves' hyperthyroidism. Here the CDR3 reads CASSLLYRGGEQFF. The CDR3 bases are TGTGCCAGCAGCTTACTATATCGGGGGGGTGAGCAGTTCTTC.